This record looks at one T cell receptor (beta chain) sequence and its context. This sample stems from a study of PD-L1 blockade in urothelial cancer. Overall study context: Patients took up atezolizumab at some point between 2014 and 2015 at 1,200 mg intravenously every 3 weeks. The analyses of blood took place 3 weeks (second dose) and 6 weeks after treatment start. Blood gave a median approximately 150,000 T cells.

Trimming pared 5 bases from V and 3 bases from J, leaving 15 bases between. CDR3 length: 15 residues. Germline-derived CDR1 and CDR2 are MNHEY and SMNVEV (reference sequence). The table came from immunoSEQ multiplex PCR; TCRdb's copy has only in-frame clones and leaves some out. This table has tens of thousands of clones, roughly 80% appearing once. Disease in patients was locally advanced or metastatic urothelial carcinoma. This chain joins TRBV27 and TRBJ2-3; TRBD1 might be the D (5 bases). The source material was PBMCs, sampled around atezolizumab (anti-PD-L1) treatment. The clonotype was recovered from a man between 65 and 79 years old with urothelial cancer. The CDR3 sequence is CASSDRGAETDTQYF. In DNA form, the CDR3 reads TGTGCCAGCAGTGACCGTGGGGCGGAAACAGATACGCAGTATTTT.